The source of this T cell receptor (beta chain) is a study of CD8 T cells in Susac syndrome. Sequencing targeted TCR beta in blood CD8+ and CD4+ T cells. It was negative isolation that provided the CD8+ and CD4+ T cells, whereas TEMRA cells were enriched by FACS. Losses at the gene ends were 6 bases for V and 3 bases for J; bases not matched to a gene: 8. CDR3 size: 16 residues. Random hexamers primed reverse transcription of about 0.5 to 1 ug RNA. TCRdb reanalysed the immunoSEQ multiplex PCR reads using MiXCR and keeps one entry per CDR3 protein. The profile shows roughly 130,000 distinct CDR3 sequences, 85% to 95% of them singletons.

J is TRBJ2-5 and V is TRBV12-3 or TRBV12-4, with 12 bases fitting TRBD2. This clonotype originated in a human donor with multiple sclerosis. The specimen was CD4+ T cells from PBMCs. The CDR3 spells CASSPTRTSGEETQYF. CDR3 DNA sequence: TGTGCCAGCAGCCCAACCAGGACTAGCGGGGAAGAGACCCAGTACTTC.